This T cell receptor (beta chain) was recovered during a study of shared clonotypes between healthy human individuals. The wider study: Per donor, CD8 memory used one plate, CD8 naive used two, CD4 memory used three and CD4 naive used three. Study-wide results and limits: Large depth notwithstanding, sorted-subset sequencing proved incomplete by rarefaction. Investigators collected only blood, and repertoires in tissues likely differ.

V was pared by 5 bases and J by 1 base, with 8 bases of the junction left unmatched. This CDR3 has 15 residues. Germline loops: CDR1 SQVTM, CDR2 ANQGSEA. The repertoire was sequenced with immunoSEQ multiplex PCR; TCRdb's copy has only in-frame clones and lacks some. The sample contains approximately 99,000 clones, 68% of which appear only once. Notes on this clone: Its antigen is currently unknown.

The origin of this receptor is a woman aged 25 to 39 in good health. The sample consisted of memory CD8+ T cells sorted from blood. Noted subset: CD45RO+ cells pooled with CCR7-negative TemRA cells. This chain uses TRBV29-1 with TRBJ2-5; TRBD1 aligns across 9 bases. CDR3 residues: CSVWGQGSAQETQYF. As DNA, the CDR3 is TGCAGCGTTTGGGGACAGGGATCGGCCCAAGAGACCCAGTACTTC.